Below, 25 T cell receptor beta chains from the same sample are listed, as sequenced in a study of T cell responses to AZD1222 COVID-19 vaccine. Libraries were prepared by immunoSEQ multiplex PCR; TCRdb keeps only in-frame clonotypes and omits some of them. The sample has under 150,000 clones, about 90% seen once. The sample consisted of peripheral blood, taken on day 0 of MenACWY control vaccination. These receptor sequences come from an adult in good health.

This chain connects TRBV28 to TRBJ2-3; a weak D match, TRBD2 (5 bases). V shed 8 bases and J shed 1 base, with 13 bases lying between them. CDR1 is MDHEN and CDR2 is SYDVKM in the germline V gene. CDR3 length: 14 residues. Here the CDR3 DNA reads TGTGCCAGCGCCGTACGGCGGGGCACAGATACGCAGTATTTT. It specifies CASAVRRGTDTQYF. Based on the CDR3 plus reference TRBV28 and TRBJ2-3, the full variable domain is DVKVTQSSRYLVKRTGEKVFLECVQDMDHENMFWYRQDPGLGLRLIYFSYDVKMKEKGDIPEGYSVSREKKERFSLILESASTNQTSMYLCASAVRRGTDTQYFGPGTRLTVL.

V and J are TRBV5-1 and TRBJ1-1; D perhaps matches TRBD1 (6 bases). Germline CDR1 SGHRS, CDR2 YFSETQ. V was cut by 2 bases and J by 5 bases, with 10 bases left in between. This CDR3 is 13 amino acids long. CDR3 loop: CASSLQGRTEAFF. The CDR3 DNA follows: TGCGCCAGCAGCTTACAGGGTCGAACTGAAGCTTTCTTT.

This chain connects TRBV7-9 to TRBJ2-3; 9 nucleotides align to TRBD1. CDR3 length: 12 amino acids. The V gene's germline CDR1 is SEHNR and CDR2 FQNEAQ (reference sequence). V dropped 9 bases and J dropped 3; count of bases not matched to a gene: 1. The CDR3 region has the DNA TGTGCCAGTGACAGGGGGACAGATACGCAGTATTTT. This gives the protein CASDRGTDTQYF.

This clone was counted once. V is TRBV28 and J is TRBJ2-1; 15 bases are a match to TRBD2. The junction had 15 bases not matched to a gene; V was cut back by 3 bases and J by 0 bases. The germline V gene has CDR1 MDHEN and CDR2 SYDVKM. The CDR3 has 22 residues. CDR3 protein: CASSFNRGLAGGTPSSYNEQFF. The CDR3, as DNA: TGTGCCAGCAGTTTTAACCGCGGACTAGCGGGAGGGACACCTAGCTCCTACAATGAGCAGTTCTTC.

The chain joins TRBV5-5 to TRBJ2-7; D possibly corresponds to TRBD2 (5 bases). CDR3 size: 14 residues. Germline assignment: CDR1 SGHKS and CDR2 YYEKEE (reference sequence). The V end lost 2 bases, the J end lost 1 base, and 10 bases lay between the germline ends. The CDR3 DNA sequence: TGTGCCAGCAGCTTCGTAGGGAGTTCCTACGAGCAGTACTTC. It encodes CASSFVGSSYEQYF.

This clone was counted between two and nine times. The chain employs TRBV7-9 and TRBJ2-5, with D perhaps matching TRBD1 (5 bases). Germline CDR1 reads SEHNR; CDR2 reads FQNEAQ (reference sequence). V was shortened by 5 bases and J by 2 bases, with 21 bases between the two germline ends. This CDR3 has 17 amino acids. CDR3 sequence: CASSPGITGESQETQYF. The CDR3 DNA sequence: TGTGCCAGCAGCCCAGGGATTACAGGAGAGAGTCAAGAGACCCAGTACTTC.

This rearrangement joins TRBV28 to TRBJ2-3; D unclear. The germline CDR1 and CDR2 sequences are MDHEN and SYDVKM. Trimming took off 5 bases at V and 3 bases at J, with 15 bases between the two ends. CDR3 length: 15 residues. DNA of the CDR3: TGTGCCAGCAGTCTCACAAGGGTGGGGACAGATACGCAGTATTTT. It codes for CASSLTRVGTDTQYF.

This clone was recorded once. The chain couples TRBV4-2 to TRBJ2-7; 11 bases align to TRBD2. Germline trimming cut 3 bases from V and 2 bases from J; bases unmatched to any gene: 9. Germline V gene lookup returns CDR1 LGHNA and CDR2 YNFKEQ. The CDR3 length is 17 residues. In nucleotides, the CDR3 is TGTGCCAGCAGCCAGCGGGTAGCGGGAGGGACAGCCTACGAGCAGTACTTC. This translates into CASSQRVAGGTAYEQYF.

The chain carries TRBV7-9 and TRBJ1-6; D call uncertain. With 2 bases removed from V and 10 bases from J, the gap between germline ends came to 18 bases. The V gene's germline CDR1 is SEHNR and CDR2 FQNEAQ (reference sequence). CDR3 length: 16 amino acids. This CDR3 reads CASSLNAPGVGSPLHF. CDR3 nucleotide sequence: TGTGCCAGCAGCTTAAATGCACCCGGTGTAGGGTCACCCCTCCACTTT.

The V call is TRBV7-9, the J call TRBJ2-3, with 14 bases lining up with TRBD2. The J segment lost 7 bases and the V segment lost 4 bases, leaving 10 bases of the junction unmatched. The CDR3 is made up of 17 amino acids. The germline CDR1 and CDR2 sequences are SEHNR and FQNEAQ (reference sequence). The CDR3 DNA follows: TGTGCCAGCAGCTCAGGAGGACTAGCGGGAGGATCCAATACGCAGTATTTT. It is translated as CASSSGGLAGGSNTQYF.

The chain recombines TRBV9 with TRBJ1-3; D not certain. Looked up from germline, CDR1 is SGDLS and CDR2 is YYNGEE. Deletions cut 2 bases from V and 4 bases from J, with 1 base between. This CDR3 spans 11 amino acids. CDR3 DNA: TGTGCCAGCAGCGTGGGAAACACCATATATTTT. It specifies CASSVGNTIYF.

The chain joins TRBV6-5 to TRBJ2-1; 8 nucleotides agree with TRBD2. There are 16 residues in the CDR3. After removal of 2 bases from V and 9 bases from J, the junction contained 12 bases not matched to a gene. Germline assignment: CDR1 MNHEY and CDR2 SVGAGI. The CDR3 loop is CASSYAVAGGRGEQFF. CDR3 DNA: TGTGCCAGCAGTTACGCCGTTGCGGGAGGCCGAGGTGAGCAGTTCTTC.

V usage is TRBV5-1 and J usage is TRBJ1-1; TRBD1 matches at 7 bases. Germline CDR1 reads SGHRS; CDR2 reads YFSETQ. The V gene end was trimmed by 1 base and the J gene end by 4 bases; junction bases not matched to a gene: 13. The CDR3 totals 17 residues. CDR3 nucleotide sequence: TGCGCCAGCAGCTTGTCAAACCTCAGGGGGTCTGGCACTGAAGCTTTCTTT. Its protein is CASSLSNLRGSGTEAFF.

The chain recombines TRBV4-1 with TRBJ2-3; TRBD2 agrees at 7 bases. J was trimmed by 7 bases and V by 1 base; bases with no gene match: 11. CDR3 length equals 16 residues. Looked up from germline, CDR1 is MGHRA and CDR2 is YSYEKL. The CDR3 sequence: CASSQALRREFHTQYF. The CDR3 DNA follows: TGCGCCAGCAGCCAAGCTCTCAGGCGGGAGTTTCATACGCAGTATTTT.

The chain carries TRBV10-3 and TRBJ1-5; the D gene is possibly TRBD1 (6 bases). The CDR3 is 14 amino acids. Trimming took off 6 bases at V and 5 bases at J, with 14 bases between the two ends. CDR1 and CDR2 (germline): ENHRY, SYGVKD. This CDR3 is CAISLGGAHQPQHF. CDR3 in DNA: TGTGCCATCAGCCTCGGGGGGGCCCATCAGCCCCAGCATTTT.

The count of this clone is one. The V call is TRBV10-3, the J call TRBJ2-7; 7 bases are shared with TRBD2. The CDR3 contains 14 residues. CDR1 is ENHRY and CDR2 is SYGVKD in the germline V gene. Trimming at V came to 5 bases and at J to 1 base, leaving 5 bases not matched to a gene. CDR3 sequence reads: CAISRLADSYEQYF. The CDR3, as DNA: TGTGCCATCAGTCGACTAGCTGATTCCTACGAGCAGTACTTC.

The rearrangement links TRBV18 to TRBJ2-7, with 8 bases fitting TRBD2. After removal of 6 bases from V and 3 bases from J, the junction contained 7 bases not matched to a gene. The CDR3 consists of 14 residues. Germline CDR1 and CDR2: KGHSH and LQKENI. The CDR3 DNA is TGTGCCAGCTCCCGAGCGGGAGCCTACTACGAGCAGTACTTC. Its translation is CASSRAGAYYEQYF.

This chain joins TRBV9 and TRBJ1-1; D is ambiguous. Deletions cut 4 bases from V and 5 bases from J, with 12 bases between. The germline CDR1 and CDR2 sequences are SGDLS and YYNGEE. The CDR3 consists of 13 residues. The chain's CDR3 is CASSTELGTEAFF. The CDR3 nucleotides read TGTGCCAGCAGCACTGAACTGGGAACTGAAGCTTTCTTT.

The genes are TRBV30 and TRBJ2-7, with 13 bases lining up with TRBD2. CDR3 length equals 13 residues. The V gene's germline CDR1 is GTSNPN and CDR2 SVGIG (reference sequence). Germline trimming cut 7 bases from V and 6 bases from J; bases unmatched to any gene: 6. CDR3 in amino acids: CASRTSGSREQYF. CDR3 bases: TGTGCCTCACGGACTAGCGGGAGTCGCGAGCAGTACTTC. The whole variable domain, filled in from reference TRBV30 and TRBJ2-7, reads SQTIHQWPATLVQPVGSPLSLECTVEGTSNPNLYWYRQAAGRGLQLLFYSVGIGQISSEVPQNLSASRPQDRQFILSSKKLLLSDSGFYLCASRTSGSREQYFGPGTRLTVT.

This clone showed up just a few times. J is TRBJ1-4 and V is TRBV3-1 (or the pseudogene TRBV3-2); D gene ambiguous. CDR1 LGHDT and CDR2 YNNKEL come from the germline V gene (reference sequence). V lost 4 bases and J lost 7, with 10 bases in between. This CDR3 region has 13 residues. CDR3 nucleotides: TGTGCCAGCAGCCGGGAGGATAGTGAAAAACTGTTTTTT. Translation gives CASSREDSEKLFF.

The genes are TRBV24-1 and TRBJ2-1; D remains ambiguous. The CDR3 length is 16 residues. Trimming left V 3 bases short and J 6 bases short, with 17 bases between. In germline, CDR1 is KGHDR, CDR2 SFDVKD. The CDR3 sequence: CATSDPGSSPVNEQFF. Here the CDR3 DNA reads TGTGCCACCAGTGATCCAGGCTCCAGCCCTGTCAATGAGCAGTTCTTC.

The genes are TRBV11-2 and TRBJ2-7; possibly TRBD2 for D (5 bases). Germline CDR1 and CDR2: SGHAT and FQNNGV. The length of the CDR3 is 14 residues. The ends were cut back, 5 bases at V and 2 bases at J, with 13 bases in the middle. The CDR3: CASSPPGLTYEQYF. The DNA for the CDR3 is TGTGCCAGCAGCCCCCCAGGACTGACCTACGAGCAGTACTTC.

This chain links TRBV7-9 with TRBJ1-1, with TRBD1 matching over 7 bases. This CDR3 has 11 residues. Germline lookup yields CDR1 SEHNR and CDR2 FQNEAQ (reference sequence). J lost 8 bases, V lost 5 bases, and 2 bases had no gene match. The CDR3 bases are TGTGCCAGCAGCCAGACAGGGGAAGCTTTCTTT. Translation gives CASSQTGEAFF.

The chain carries TRBV27 and TRBJ1-2, with 11 bases identical to TRBD1. Looked up from germline, CDR1 is MNHEY and CDR2 is SMNVEV (reference sequence). The trim removed 5 bases at V and 6 bases at J, leaving 8 bases unmatched. The length of the CDR3 is 15 residues. The CDR3 is CASSLPGQGANGYTF. The CDR3 coding sequence is TGTGCCAGCAGTCTCCCCGGACAGGGGGCAAATGGCTACACCTTC.

The chain uses TRBV19 and TRBJ2-6; 13 nucleotides agree with TRBD2. This CDR3 is 18 amino acids long. The V and J ends lost 7 bases and 3 bases, in that order; junction bases with no gene match: 9. Per the germline V gene, CDR1 is LNHDA and CDR2 is SQIVND (reference sequence). The CDR3 reads CASTLTSGRIGGANVLTF. The CDR3 DNA is TGTGCCAGTACCTTGACTAGCGGGAGGATTGGTGGGGCCAACGTCCTGACTTTC.